The 9 T cell receptor beta chains listed next were all sequenced from one sample in a study of shared clonotypes between healthy human individuals. The protocol was immunoSEQ multiplex PCR, while the TCRdb copy is restricted to in-frame clones and leaves out a portion. The sample yields hundreds of thousands of clones, roughly 97% seen once. Sequencing was performed on naive CD4+ T cells sorted from blood. Subset reported: CD45RA+ positively selected. The receptors come from a woman in her 30s in good health.

This chain uses TRBV14 with TRBJ1-1; tentatively, D is TRBD1 (6 bases). Trimming stripped 1 base from V and 1 base from J, with 13 bases between. Germline CDR1 and CDR2: SGHDN and FVKESK. The CDR3 loop spans 16 amino acids. CDR3 nucleotides: TGTGCCAGCAGCCAAGGGATAGGCAGGGGGAACACTGAAGCTTTCTTT. This sequence encodes CASSQGIGRGNTEAFF.

The CDR3 DNA reads TGTGCCAGCAGCGGAGGGGCGGGAGAGACCGGGGAGCTGTTTTTT. Its protein is CASSGGAGETGELFF. The chain couples TRBV9 to TRBJ2-2; the match to TRBD2 covers 7 bases. Germline V lookup: CDR1 SGDLS, CDR2 YYNGEE. The CDR3 contains 15 residues. Trimming took 3 bases from V and 5 from J; bases not matched to a gene: 7.

The chain links TRBV27 to TRBJ2-3, with 8 bases lining up with TRBD1. Per the germline V gene, CDR1 is MNHEY and CDR2 is SMNVEV (reference sequence). The CDR3 has 17 amino acids. V lost 0 bases to trimming and J lost 6 bases; unmatched junction nucleotides: 11. DNA of the CDR3: TGTGCCAGCAGTTTATCGACGGCACAGGGGGTTCGGGATACGCAGTATTTT. Amino acid sequence: CASSLSTAQGVRDTQYF.

Here the CDR3 reads CASKPGGTGNTIYF. CDR3 nucleotide sequence: TGTGCCAGCAAGCCAGGGGGCACTGGAAACACCATATATTTT. V and J are TRBV28 and TRBJ1-3; TRBD1 agrees at 8 bases. After removal of 7 bases from V and 2 bases from J, the junction contained 4 bases not matched to a gene. The germline V gene has CDR1 MDHEN and CDR2 SYDVKM. CDR3 length: 14 amino acids.

The gene calls are TRBV27 and TRBJ2-1; 7 bases match TRBD2. Germline loops: CDR1 MNHEY, CDR2 SMNVEV (reference sequence). Trimming at V came to 3 bases and at J to 2 bases, leaving 4 bases not matched to a gene. There are 15 residues in the CDR3. CDR3 protein: CASSFAGDAYNEQFF. The CDR3 nucleotides read TGTGCCAGCAGTTTCGCGGGAGACGCCTACAATGAGCAGTTCTTC.

This chain links TRBV28 with TRBJ2-7, with D possibly matching TRBD2 (5 bases). CDR3 size: 16 residues. V lost 5 bases, J lost 3 bases, and 20 bases lay in between. The germline V gene encodes CDR1 MDHEN and CDR2 SYDVKM. CDR3 bases: TGTGCCAGCAGTCTACCAATAGGAGGAAACGTCTACGAGCAGTACTTC. It codes for CASSLPIGGNVYEQYF.

This rearrangement joins TRBV4-1 to TRBJ1-5; 7 nucleotides line up with TRBD1. Germline V gene data show CDR1 as MGHRA and CDR2 as YSYEKL. The CDR3 contains 16 residues. V lost 1 base, J lost 2 bases, and 5 bases stayed unmatched. The CDR3 protein is CASSQGAGGGNQPQHF. The CDR3 DNA reads as TGCGCCAGCAGCCAAGGGGCAGGGGGTGGCAATCAGCCCCAGCATTTT.

This chain connects TRBV5-1 to TRBJ2-3; D unresolved. CDR1 and CDR2 (germline): SGHRS, YFSETQ. This CDR3 contains 17 residues. V shed 2 bases and J shed 0 bases, with 16 bases lying between them. CDR3 sequence reads: CASSFRQRQASTDTQYF. CDR3 nucleotide sequence: TGCGCCAGCAGCTTTCGTCAGAGGCAGGCGAGCACAGATACGCAGTATTTT.

This clone was detected a few times. This chain joins TRBV19 and TRBJ1-1; a possible D gene is TRBD1 (6 bases). Trimming removed 11 bases at V and 14 bases at J, with 21 bases between. The CDR3 runs to 11 residues. Germline lookup yields CDR1 LNHDA and CDR2 SQIVND (reference sequence). The CDR3 region is CAGDFRGRLFF. DNA for the CDR3: TGTGCCGGGGACTTCCGGGGGCGGCTGTTCTTT. Looking up the rest from reference TRBV19 and TRBJ1-1 gives the full variable domain: DGGITQSPKYLFRKEGQNVTLSCEQNLNHDAMYWYRQDPGQGLRLIYYSQIVNDFQKGDIAEGYSVSREKKESFPLTVTSAQKNPTAFYLCAGDFRGRLFFGQGTRLTVV.